The 17 T cell receptor beta chains presented below share a single source sample, sequenced in a study of T cells in narcolepsy. The repertoire was sequenced with immunoSEQ multiplex PCR; TCRdb's copy has only in-frame clones and lacks some. The data show about 33,000 clones, roughly 90% seen once. The source material was CD45RA- memory CD4+ T cells from PBMCs. Every receptor here comes from a human donor with narcolepsy.

The CDR3 DNA is TGTGCCACCGCAACAAGGGCAAGGAACATTCAGTACTTC. It yields the protein CATATRARNIQYF. The V gene is TRBV28, the J gene TRBJ2-4; no definite D call. This CDR3 has 13 residues. Germline assignment: CDR1 MDHEN and CDR2 SYDVKM. Between the trimmed V and J ends, which lost 10 bases and 7 bases, there was a span of 17 bases.

The chain carries TRBV28 and TRBJ1-6; 9 bases map to TRBD1. This CDR3 comprises 15 residues. With V trimmed by 5 bases and J by 10 bases, 9 bases remained unmatched. Germline V CDR1 and CDR2: MDHEN, SYDVKM. The CDR3 coding sequence is TGTGCCAGCAGTCCAAGGACAGGGGTTCGGTCACCCCTCCACTTT. Protein: CASSPRTGVRSPLHF.

This chain connects TRBV5-4 to TRBJ1-5, with D possibly being TRBD1 (6 bases). V lost 2 bases and J 7 bases, leaving 16 bases between the germline ends. CDR1 is SGHNT, CDR2 YYREEE, per germline (reference sequence). The CDR3 contains 15 residues. This chain's CDR3 is CASSLGGGHEQPQHF. In DNA form, the CDR3 reads TGTGCCAGCAGCTTAGGGGGGGGGCACGAACAGCCCCAGCATTTT.

The count of this clone is one. The V gene is TRBV7-2, the J gene TRBJ1-3, with D perhaps TRBD1 (5 bases). The ends were cut back, 2 bases at V and 1 base at J, with 12 bases in the middle. The CDR3 has 16 residues. Looked up from germline, CDR1 is SGHTA and CDR2 is FQGNSA. CDR3 in amino acids: CASSLNQGGSGNTIYF. CDR3 nucleotides: TGTGCCAGCAGCTTAAATCAGGGCGGATCTGGAAACACCATATATTTT. The full variable domain, completed using reference TRBV7-2 and TRBJ1-3, is GAGVSQSPSNKVTEKGKDVELRCDPISGHTALYWYRQSLGQGLEFLIYFQGNSAPDKSGLPSDRFSAERTGGSVSTLTIQRTQQEDSAVYLCASSLNQGGSGNTIYFGEGSWLTVV.

The V and J genes are TRBV28 and TRBJ1-1, with D perhaps TRBD1 (6 bases). The germline gives CDR1 MDHEN, CDR2 SYDVKM. V dropped 3 bases and J dropped 2 bases, with 10 bases sitting between them. The CDR3 runs to 14 residues. Here the CDR3 reads CASSLGAANTEAFF. DNA for the CDR3: TGTGCCAGCAGTTTGGGGGCAGCTAACACTGAAGCTTTCTTT.

This chain uses TRBV11-1 with TRBJ2-5; D may be TRBD1 (6 bases). Looked up from germline, CDR1 is SGHAT and CDR2 is FQDESV (reference sequence). Trimming removed 0 bases from V and 5 bases from J, with 7 bases in between. The CDR3 is made up of 13 amino acids. Written as DNA, the CDR3 is TGTGCCAGCAGCTTAGCGGGGGCGGAGACCCAGTACTTC. It is translated as CASSLAGAETQYF. The entire variable domain, with the rest obtained from reference TRBV11-1 and TRBJ2-5, is as follows: EAEVAQSPRYKITEKSQAVAFWCDPISGHATLYWYRQILGQGPELLVQFQDESVVDDSQLPKDRFSAERLKGVDSTLKIQPAELGDSAMYLCASSLAGAETQYFGPGTRLLVL.

The chain employs TRBV5-4 and TRBJ2-7, with TRBD1 identical over 9 bases. The CDR3 is made up of 14 amino acids. V trimming: 4 bases; J trimming: 6 bases; junction bases outside the gene matches: 8. The germline V gene has CDR1 SGHNT and CDR2 YYREEE (reference sequence). Here the CDR3 reads CASSDGTGRSEQYF. In DNA, the CDR3 is TGTGCCAGCAGCGACGGGACAGGGAGGTCCGAGCAGTACTTC.

This clone was counted a single time. CDR3 bases: TGTGCCATCAGTGAGTTATACAGGGGTTCGGGCAATGAGCAGTTCTTC. Translating it yields CAISELYRGSGNEQFF. The V call is TRBV10-3, the J call TRBJ2-1; TRBD1 aligns across 7 bases. Germline-derived CDR1 and CDR2 are ENHRY and SYGVKD. The CDR3 extends over 16 amino acids. Trimming at V came to 1 base and at J to 6 bases, leaving 9 bases not matched to a gene.

This clone was recorded a few times. The V gene is TRBV7-9, the J gene TRBJ1-2, with 9 bases that match TRBD1. Germline CDR1 reads SEHNR; CDR2 reads FQNEAQ (reference sequence). The CDR3 spans 14 residues. J lost 6 bases, V lost 5 bases, and 7 bases had no gene match. Here the CDR3 DNA reads TGTGCCAGCAGCGGAGACAGGGGGTTAGATGGCTACACCTTC. Encoded protein: CASSGDRGLDGYTF.

This clone has only one observation. Here the CDR3 reads CSARTGDQPQHF. The CDR3 DNA sequence: TGCAGCGCCAGGACAGGGGATCAGCCCCAGCATTTT. The chain joins TRBV29-1 to TRBJ1-5; TRBD1 agrees at 9 bases. V was clipped by 7 bases and J by 5 bases; unmatched bases: 3. This CDR3 has 12 residues. Looked up from germline, CDR1 is SQVTM and CDR2 is ANQGSEA.

This clone was counted once. The chain recombines TRBV9 with TRBJ2-7; no clear D gene. The CDR3 has 14 amino acids. Per the germline V gene, CDR1 is SGDLS and CDR2 is YYNGEE. Trimming removed 4 bases at V and 5 bases at J, with 16 bases between. For the CDR3, the DNA is TGTGCCAGCAGCCCCATCAACAGAGACCACGAGCAGTACTTC. Encoded protein: CASSPINRDHEQYF.

The gene calls are TRBV19 and TRBJ2-1, with 13 bases that match TRBD2. CDR1 is LNHDA, CDR2 SQIVND, per germline (reference sequence). J gave up 0 bases and V 6 bases, and 8 bases lay outside the gene matches. There are 18 residues in the CDR3. This CDR3 is CASSRTSGGSSSYNEQFF. CDR3 in DNA: TGTGCCAGTAGCCGGACTAGCGGGGGTTCTAGCTCCTACAATGAGCAGTTCTTC.

The rearrangement joins TRBV6-6 to TRBJ2-1; 8 nucleotides agree with TRBD1. This CDR3 comprises 15 residues. CDR1 MNHNY and CDR2 SVGAGI come from the germline V gene (reference sequence). Trimming took 2 bases from V and 7 from J; bases not matched to a gene: 7. The CDR3: CASSYIQGAQNEQFF. The CDR3 region has the DNA TGTGCCAGCAGTTACATCCAGGGGGCGCAGAATGAGCAGTTCTTC.

V and J are TRBV11-2 and TRBJ1-1, with 8 bases matching TRBD1. The junction had 1 base not matched to a gene; V was cut back by 0 bases and J by 1 base. This CDR3 contains 15 residues. Germline CDR1 and CDR2: SGHAT and FQNNGV. DNA for the CDR3: TGTGCCAGCAGCTTAGAGGACAGGGCGAACACTGAAGCTTTCTTT. Encoded protein: CASSLEDRANTEAFF. Full variable domain (remainder filled in from reference TRBV11-2 and TRBJ1-1): EAGVAQSPRYKIIEKRQSVAFWCNPISGHATLYWYQQILGQGPKLLIQFQNNGVVDDSQLPKDRFSAERLKGVDSTLKIQPAKLEDSAVYLCASSLEDRANTEAFFGQGTRLTVV.

V and J are TRBV4-1 and TRBJ2-7, with D maybe TRBD1 (6 bases). The CDR3 length is 13 residues. Per germline, CDR1 MGHRA and CDR2 YSYEKL. Trimming cost V 2 bases and J 3 bases, with 8 bases left between them. CDR3: CASSQQQGYEQYF. The DNA of the CDR3 is TGCGCCAGCAGCCAACAACAGGGCTACGAGCAGTACTTC.

The genes are TRBV2 and TRBJ2-7; D might be TRBD1 or TRBD2, each matching 5 bases. The V end was cut by 7 bases, the J end by 2 bases, with 15 bases between. The CDR3 runs to 14 residues. From germline, CDR1 is SNHLY and CDR2 FYNNEI. This chain's CDR3 is CASIGTTDPYEQYF. The DNA for the CDR3 is TGTGCCAGCATTGGGACGACGGACCCCTACGAGCAGTACTTC. Full variable domain (rest looked up from reference TRBV2 and TRBJ2-7): EPEVTQTPSHQVTQMGQEVILRCVPISNHLYFYWYRQILGQKVEFLVSFYNNEISEKSEIFDDQFSVERPDGSNFTLKIRSTKLEDSAMYFCASIGTTDPYEQYFGPGTRLTVT.

The V and J genes are TRBV27 and TRBJ1-2; D ambiguous. From germline, CDR1 is MNHEY and CDR2 SMNVEV (reference sequence). The CDR3 is made up of 13 amino acids. Trimming left V 2 bases short and J 8 bases short, with 12 bases between. CDR3 DNA sequence: TGTGCCAGCAGTTTAGTCCCCCGGGAAGGCTACACCTTC. The encoded protein is CASSLVPREGYTF.